These 19 T cell receptor beta chains came from one sample sequenced in a study of regulatory T cells in long-lasting Graves disease. iRepertoire HTBI primers and Arm-PCR of CDR3 regions built TCR beta libraries. TCRdb reanalysed the multiplex PCR reads using MiXCR and keeps one entry per CDR3 protein. The data show roughly 450,000 distinct CDR3 sequences, less than 25% seen once. Specified time point: persistent/refractory GD, antithyroid drugs over 5 years with positive TRAb. Construction of the TCR library relied on RNA isolated from PBMCs. The sample here was peripheral blood mononuclear cells (PBMCs), taken when the disease was refractory, from a patient treated with antithyroid drugs. The receptors were gathered from a female donor with Graves disease.

This clonotype was seen repeatedly, ten times or more. The chain recombines TRBV28 with TRBJ2-4, with D tentatively TRBD1 (6 bases). CDR1 and CDR2 from the germline V gene are MDHEN and SYDVKM. The V end lost 4 bases, the J end lost 2 bases, and 18 bases lay between the germline ends. The CDR3 is made up of 17 amino acids. CDR3 sequence (DNA): TGTGCCAGCAGTTGGGTACAGGGTATCGGGTCCAAAAACATTCAGTACTTC. This sequence encodes CASSWVQGIGSKNIQYF.

This clonotype was detected many times. This chain uses TRBV10-3 with TRBJ1-1; maybe TRBD1 (5 bases). Germline V CDR1 and CDR2: ENHRY, SYGVKD. Trimming removed 11 bases from V and 0 bases from J, with 16 bases in between. The CDR3 runs 14 residues. The CDR3 coding sequence is TGTGCCTCATCGGTTGCGGACATGAACACTGAAGCTTTCTTT. Translation gives CASSVADMNTEAFF.

This chain joins TRBV20-1 and TRBJ2-1, with TRBD2 matching over 9 bases. CDR3 length equals 13 residues. The germline V gene has CDR1 DFQATT and CDR2 SNEGSKA (reference sequence). Losses at the gene ends were 5 bases for V and 3 bases for J; bases not matched to a gene: 2. The CDR3, as DNA: TGCAGTGCTCAACTAGCGGGCTACAATGAGCAGTTCTTC. Translated: CSAQLAGYNEQFF.

The rearrangement uses TRBV7-9 and TRBJ2-7; 7 nucleotides line up with TRBD1. From germline, CDR1 is SEHNR and CDR2 FQNEAQ (reference sequence). There are 16 residues in the CDR3. J lost 2 bases, V lost 5 bases, and 12 bases had no gene match. CDR3 amino acids: CASSPSPGTAAYEQYF. CDR3 nucleotides: TGTGCCAGCAGCCCCTCACCCGGGACAGCCGCCTACGAGCAGTACTTC.

This clonotype has a count of ten or more. The V gene is TRBV12-3 or TRBV12-4, the J gene TRBJ1-6; the match to TRBD1 covers 11 bases. With V trimmed by 6 bases and J by 13 bases, 11 bases remained unmatched. This CDR3 has 15 residues. The chain's CDR3 is CASRGDRGFFSPLHF. The DNA for the CDR3 is TGTGCCAGCAGAGGGGACAGGGGGTTTTTTAGTCCCCTCCACTTT.

This clonotype was observed many times. DNA for the CDR3: TGTGCCACCAGTGACCCCGCGGACGCTAGCAATCAGCCCCAGCATTTT. It codes for CATSDPADASNQPQHF. The chain combines TRBV24-1 with TRBJ1-5; D is unresolved. This CDR3 has 16 residues. Germline V CDR1 and CDR2: KGHDR, SFDVKD. The V end lost 4 bases, the J end lost 0 bases, and 12 bases lay between the germline ends.

This chain links TRBV29-1 with TRBJ2-7; the D is unclear. Germline V gene sequence: CDR1 SQVTM, CDR2 ANQGSEA. This CDR3 contains 12 residues. V dropped 4 bases and J dropped 3 bases, with 10 bases sitting between them. CDR3 region: CSVVGLSYEQYF. DNA for the CDR3: TGCAGCGTTGTCGGTCTCAGCTACGAGCAGTACTTC.

V and J are TRBV19 and TRBJ2-6; 9 bases map to TRBD2. The CDR3 has 16 residues. CDR1 and CDR2 (germline): LNHDA, SQIVND (reference sequence). V was pared by 4 bases and J by 3 bases, with 4 bases of the junction left unmatched. The CDR3 DNA reads as TGTGCCAGTAGTACTTTAGCGGGAGATGGGGCCAACGTCCTGACTTTC. Its protein is CASSTLAGDGANVLTF.

A word on this clonotype: At one boundary the junction diverges from the germline segment, which might be a read error. This chain uses TRBV2 with TRBJ2-1; D is unclear. This CDR3 comprises 12 residues. CDR1 is SNHLY and CDR2 is FYNNEI in the germline V gene. The CDR3 region is CASSEGRVSSVF. The CDR3 DNA reads as TGTGCCAGCAGTGAAGGAAGGGTATCCTCAGTCTTC.

The chain is built from TRBV9 and TRBJ2-7, with 9 bases matching TRBD1. The germline CDR1 and CDR2 sequences are SGDLS and YYNGEE. CDR3 size: 16 residues. V lost 0 bases to trimming and J lost 3 bases; unmatched junction nucleotides: 7. The CDR3 spells CASSVGYGQGYYEQYF. The CDR3 region has the DNA TGTGCCAGCAGCGTAGGCTATGGACAGGGGTACTACGAGCAGTACTTC.

This clonotype was seen more than once but under ten times. This sequence joins TRBV27 and TRBJ2-1, with D possibly matching TRBD2 (5 bases). V shed 6 bases and J shed 2 bases, with 11 bases lying between them. The CDR3 has 14 amino acids. Germline V gene lookup returns CDR1 MNHEY and CDR2 SMNVEV (reference sequence). In DNA form, the CDR3 reads TGTGCCAGCAGCTCACTAGGGCCCTACAATGAGCAGTTCTTC. Translated: CASSSLGPYNEQFF.

This clonotype was counted between two and nine times. The chain combines TRBV5-8 with TRBJ1-2; D is possibly TRBD1 (5 bases). In germline, CDR1 is SGHTS, CDR2 YDEGEE. This CDR3 contains 14 residues. V lost 0 bases, J lost 6 bases, and 12 bases lay in between. In DNA, the CDR3 is TGTGCCAGCAGCTTGGGGGGCACCACCCATGGCTACACCTTC. Encoded protein: CASSLGGTTHGYTF.

Comment on this clonotype: The junction shows a germline mismatch at one end, possibly a read error. The rearrangement links TRBV19 to TRBJ1-1; D unresolved. Germline loops: CDR1 LNHDA, CDR2 SQIVND (reference sequence). The CDR3 spans 14 residues. The CDR3 loop is CASSISTMNTEALF. The CDR3 region has the DNA TGTGCCAGTAGTATATCTACAATGAACACTGAAGCTCTCTTT.

This clonotype was observed many times. The V gene is TRBV2, the J gene TRBJ1-5; 9 positions match TRBD1. CDR3 length: 15 residues. Trimming took 7 bases from V and 3 from J; bases not matched to a gene: 7. Germline CDR1 is SNHLY and CDR2 is FYNNEI. The CDR3 DNA reads TGTGCCAGCAAGTTAGGGACAGGGATCAATCAGCCCCAGCATTTT. Translating gives CASKLGTGINQPQHF.

Many counts were recorded for this clonotype. This chain connects TRBV29-1 to TRBJ1-4; D possibly corresponds to TRBD1 (5 bases). Trimming removed 6 bases from V and 8 bases from J, with 16 bases in between. The CDR3 is 13 amino acids. Germline assignment: CDR1 SQVTM and CDR2 ANQGSEA. The CDR3 nucleotides are TGCAGCGTGACGAAACTCGCAGGGGAAAAACTGTTTTTT. Translating it yields CSVTKLAGEKLFF.

This clonotype showed up many times. The rearrangement links TRBV12-3 or TRBV12-4 to TRBJ2-5, with D possibly matching TRBD1 (6 bases). This CDR3 is built from 14 residues. V was trimmed by 5 bases and J by 1 base, leaving 11 bases between them. This CDR3 is CASSTGHSQETQYF. CDR3 nucleotides: TGTGCCAGCAGTACGGGACATAGCCAAGAGACCCAGTACTTC.

This clonotype showed up just a few times. The rearrangement joins TRBV27 to TRBJ1-2; D perhaps matches TRBD1 (5 bases). The CDR3 has 14 residues. CDR1 MNHEY and CDR2 SMNVEV come from the germline V gene (reference sequence). The V end was cut by 6 bases, the J end by 10 bases, with 21 bases between. The CDR3, as DNA: TGTGCCAGCAGCACGGGCCCGAAGGGGACCTTCTACACCTTC. This gives the protein CASSTGPKGTFYTF.

This clonotype was counted between two and nine times. The chain carries TRBV13 and TRBJ1-3; no firm D call. The CDR3 covers 15 residues. V dropped 0 bases and J dropped 0 bases, with 6 bases sitting between them. CDR1 and CDR2 from the germline V gene are PRHDT and FYEKMQ (reference sequence). The CDR3 region has the DNA TGTGCCAGCAGCTTAGGGCTTTCCTCTGGAAACACCATATATTTT. Translated: CASSLGLSSGNTIYF. Complete variable domain (other parts from reference TRBV13 and TRBJ1-3): AAGVIQSPRHLIKEKRETATLKCYPIPRHDTVYWYQQGPGQDPQFLISFYEKMQSDKGSIPDRFSAQQFSDYHSELNMSSLELGDSALYFCASSLGLSSGNTIYFGEGSWLTVV.

In regard to this clonotype: Only one base separates this from a far larger clonotype, so it likely reflects a read error. The V call is TRBV2, the J call TRBJ2-7; D possibly corresponds to TRBD1 (5 bases). This CDR3 has 13 amino acids. Germline V gene sequence: CDR1 SNHLY, CDR2 FYNNEI. The V and J ends lost 3 bases and 5 bases respectively, with 11 bases between them. CDR3 DNA sequence: TGTGCCAGCAGTGACCTGGACACCCACGAGCAGTACTTC. This codes for CASSDLDTHEQYF. The full variable domain, with the rest looked up from reference TRBV2 and TRBJ2-7, is EPEVTQTPSHQVTQMGQEVILRCVPISNHLYFYWYRQILGQKVEFLVSFYNNEISEKSEIFDDQFSVERPDGSNFTLKIRSTKLEDSAMYFCASSDLDTHEQYFGPGTRLTVT.